This is a list of T cell receptor beta chains from one sample in a study of memory CD4+ T cells and cytomegalovirus serostatus. Profiled with immunoSEQ multiplex PCR; TCRdb holds only in-frame clones, not every one. The table has 80,000 or so clones, around four fifths seen once. The sample comprised memory CD4+ T cells from blood. These receptor sequences come from an adult in good health and CMV-seropositive. Each CDR3 is given with its conserved first and last residue. D genes are given only for firm matches. Not every row has a clone size; where given, it reads once, few, many or a size class.

>TRBV4-2|TRBJ2-1|-|TRBD2
TGTGCCAGCAGCCAACTAGCGGGGGTCAATGAGCAGTTCTTC
CASSQLAGVNEQFF
>TRBV19|TRBJ1-5|once|TRBD1
TGTGCCAGTAGTGAGACAGGGGGACAGCCCCAGCATTTT
CASSETGGQPQHF
>TRBV6-1|TRBJ1-1|-|-
TGTGCCAGCAGTGAAGAGCGGGGGACGGCTCCTCGATTT
CASSEERGTAPRF
>TRBV5-1|TRBJ1-1|-|-
TGCGCCAGCAGCTTGGAGTTGCCCAACACTGAAGCTTTCTTT
CASSLELPNTEAFF
>TRBV11-3|TRBJ2-5|-|-
TGTGCCAGCAGCCCCGGACAGTTCCAAGAGACCCAGTACTTC
CASSPGQFQETQYF
>TRBV13|TRBJ1-2|-|-
TGTGCCAGCAGCGGTAGTTCAGGGGAGACTAACTATGGCTACACCTTC
CASSGSSGETNYGYTF
>TRBV7-6|TRBJ2-2|-|-
TGTGCCAGCAGCTTAAGCCCCTCAAGTGAGCTGTTTTTT
CASSLSPSSELFF
>TRBV2|TRBJ2-7|-|-
TGTGCCAGCAGCCGGGATCACTCCTACGAGCAGTACTTC
CASSRDHSYEQYF
>TRBV11-2|TRBJ1-6|-|-
TGTGCCAGCAGCTTCGGAGCGAGCTCCTATAATTCACCCCTCCACTTT
CASSFGASSYNSPLHF
>TRBV28|TRBJ1-4|-|-
TGTGCCAGCAGTTCGTCGGGTCCGTCCCTAAAACTGTTTTTT
CASSSSGPSLKLFF
>TRBV19|TRBJ2-4|-|TRBD1
TGTGCCAGTAGCAATCAACAGGGGGCAGCCAAAAACATTCAGTACTTC
CASSNQQGAAKNIQYF
>TRBV4-1|TRBJ1-3|-|-
TGCGCCAGCAGCCAAGAAGGAGTCACCATATATTTT
CASSQEGVTIYF
>TRBV27|TRBJ1-5|few|-
TGTGCCAGCCGAAATTACGGTCGGGGTCAGCCCCAGCATTTT
CASRNYGRGQPQHF
>TRBV6-1|TRBJ1-1|-|-
TGTGCCAGCAGTGACCCTAGGGTTGAGAACACTGAAGCTTTCTTT
CASSDPRVENTEAFF
>TRBV6-5|TRBJ1-4|once|-
TGTGCCAGCAGTTACTCCATCGGTAATGAAAAACTGTTTTTT
CASSYSIGNEKLFF
>TRBV28|TRBJ2-3|-|-
TGTGCCAGCAGAACAGGAAACATAGATACGCAGTATTTT
CASRTGNIDTQYF
>TRBV5-6|TRBJ1-6|-|TRBD1
TGTGCCAGCAGCCTGGGGACAGGGGGCGCGGATTCACCCCTCCACTTT
CASSLGTGGADSPLHF
>TRBV15|TRBJ1-1|once|TRBD1
TGTGCCACCAGCAGAGATGTAGGGACAGGGGTCACTGAAGCTTTCTTT
CATSRDVGTGVTEAFF
>TRBV28|TRBJ1-2|once|-
TGTGCCAGCAGTTTATGGCATCAGAATAACTATGGCTACACCTTC
CASSLWHQNNYGYTF
>TRBV5-6|TRBJ2-1|-|TRBD2
TGTGCCAGCAGCGTGGGACTAGCGGACTCCTACAATGAGCAGTTCTTC
CASSVGLADSYNEQFF
>TRBV7-2|TRBJ2-1|-|-
TGTGCCAGCAGTGACTCATACAATGAGCAGTTCTTC
CASSDSYNEQFF
>TRBV6-5|TRBJ1-1|-|-
TGTGCCAGCAGTTACTCATCCAGGGGTTACACTGAAGCTTTCTTT
CASSYSSRGYTEAFF
>TRBV4-1|TRBJ2-2|-|-
TGCGCCAGCAGCCAAGCACCGGGGACCGGGGAGCTGTTTTTT
CASSQAPGTGELFF
>TRBV7-9|TRBJ1-2|-|-
TGTGCCAGCAGCTTATCGACAGTAAACTATGGCTACACCTTC
CASSLSTVNYGYTF
>TRBV6-5|TRBJ2-5|-|-
TGTGCCAGCAGTTACGGGGACCAAGAGACCCAGTACTTC
CASSYGDQETQYF
>TRBV5-6|TRBJ2-7|few|-
TGTGCCAGCAGCTTGGACATTTTCTACGAGCAGTACTTC
CASSLDIFYEQYF
>TRBV18|TRBJ1-1|-|-
TGTGCCAGCTCAATCGCAGGGGATAGGGACACTGAAGCTTTCTTT
CASSIAGDRDTEAFF
>TRBV4-2|TRBJ1-2|-|-
TGTGCCAGCAGCCAAGACACGGGACTGGGCTATGGCTACACCTTC
CASSQDTGLGYGYTF
>TRBV6-1|TRBJ1-1|-|TRBD1
TGTGCCAGCAGAGAGGGACAGAGGAACACTGAAGCTTTCTTT
CASREGQRNTEAFF
>TRBV30|TRBJ1-2|few|-
TGTGCCTGGAGTAGGTATGGCTACACCTTC
CAWSRYGYTF
>TRBV20-1|TRBJ2-5|-|-
TGCAGTGGGGTGGTAAGCCAGACCCAGTACTTC
CSGVVSQTQYF
>TRBV2|TRBJ2-4|-|-
TGTGCCAGCAGTGAAGGGCAGGCCATTCAGTACTTC
CASSEGQAIQYF
>TRBV7-9|TRBJ1-4|-|-
TGTGCCAGCAGCTCCTGGGACCGGGGCGAAAAACTGTTTTTT
CASSSWDRGEKLFF
>TRBV7-2|TRBJ1-4|-|-
TGTGCCAGCAGCTTAGTTCTGTCGGGACGGAATGAAAAACTGTTTTTT
CASSLVLSGRNEKLFF
>TRBV29-1|TRBJ2-7|-|TRBD1
TGCAGCGTATCACAGGGGAGCCCCTACGAGCAGTACTTC
CSVSQGSPYEQYF
>TRBV28|TRBJ2-5|once|-
TGTGCCAGCAGTTTAAGAAGCGACGAGACCCAGTACTTC
CASSLRSDETQYF
>TRBV10-3|TRBJ1-2|few|-
TGTGCCATCAGTGACGGCCGGGACTATGGCTACACCTTC
CAISDGRDYGYTF
>TRBV30|TRBJ1-2|-|-
TGTGCCTGGAGTGACCCCAGAGGGCCTGGCTACACCTTC
CAWSDPRGPGYTF
>TRBV2|TRBJ1-2|-|-
TGTGCCAGCAGTCCGCAGAGGGCGTACTATGGCTACACCTTC
CASSPQRAYYGYTF
>TRBV7-2|TRBJ1-1|-|-
TGTGCCAGCAGCTTTTCAGTCAGGAGCACTGAAGCTTTCTTT
CASSFSVRSTEAFF
>TRBV6-1|TRBJ1-2|-|-
TGTGCCAGCAGTGAAGGGAGGGCCTATGGCTACACCTTC
CASSEGRAYGYTF
>TRBV6-5|TRBJ2-7|-|-
TGTGCCAGCAGCCACCAACCTTACTCCGAGCAGTACTTC
CASSHQPYSEQYF
>TRBV30|TRBJ1-4|-|-
TGTGCCTGGAGCGGGATCTCGGATGAAAAACTGTTTTTT
CAWSGISDEKLFF
>TRBV5-1|TRBJ2-5|-|TRBD1
TGCGCCAGCAGCTTGCAGGGGGAACTCCAAGAGACCCAGTACTTC
CASSLQGELQETQYF
>TRBV5-5|TRBJ1-2|-|-
TGTGCCAGCAGCTCAATACTCCGAGGAGGGGGTAACTATGGCTACACCTTC
CASSSILRGGGNYGYTF
>TRBV29-1|TRBJ1-1|-|-
TGCAGCGTCCGCGAGGGGGGAGGAACTGAAGCTTTCTTT
CSVREGGGTEAFF
>TRBV19|TRBJ1-5|once|TRBD1
TGTGCCAGTAGGCTTAAAGCAGGGGGGTGGAATCAGCCCCAGCATTTT
CASRLKAGGWNQPQHF
>TRBV11-3|TRBJ2-5|-|-
TGTGCCAGCAGCTTAGGGAATCGACTACCGGAAGAGACCCAGTACTTC
CASSLGNRLPEETQYF